One and the same sample provided the 15 T cell receptor beta chains below, sequenced in a study of control samples from healthy donors and cancer patients. TCRdb's table, derived via immunoSEQ multiplex PCR, lists solely in-frame clones and lacks some. The table has around 150,000 clones, roughly 90% seen once. The specimen was blood. The receptors were gathered from a young man in good health.

The chain carries TRBV5-1 and TRBJ2-1; 9 bases are a match to TRBD2. The J segment lost 7 bases and the V segment lost 0 bases, leaving 5 bases of the junction unmatched. The CDR3 extends over 15 amino acids. Germline CDR1 and CDR2: SGHRS and YFSETQ. CDR3 sequence: CASSLALAGQNEQFF. As DNA, the CDR3 is TGCGCCAGCAGCTTGGCACTAGCGGGCCAAAATGAGCAGTTCTTC. The complete variable domain, with remaining parts taken from reference TRBV5-1 and TRBJ2-1, reads KAGVTQTPRYLIKTRGQQVTLSCSPISGHRSVSWYQQTPGQGLQFLFEYFSETQRNKGNFPGRFSGRQFSNSRSEMNVSTLELGDSALYLCASSLALAGQNEQFFGPGTRLTVL.

The chain carries TRBV28 and TRBJ1-3; D gene uncertain. The CDR3 runs to 14 residues. Germline assignment: CDR1 MDHEN and CDR2 SYDVKM. Trimming removed 7 bases from V and 0 bases from J, with 10 bases in between. Here the CDR3 DNA reads TGTGCCAGCACCCCACGAGGCTCTGGAAACACCATATATTTT. It is translated as CASTPRGSGNTIYF. Complete variable domain (other parts from reference TRBV28 and TRBJ1-3): DVKVTQSSRYLVKRTGEKVFLECVQDMDHENMFWYRQDPGLGLRLIYFSYDVKMKEKGDIPEGYSVSREKKERFSLILESASTNQTSMYLCASTPRGSGNTIYFGEGSWLTVV.

J is TRBJ2-7 and V is TRBV5-4, with D maybe TRBD1 (5 bases). V gave up 0 bases and J gave up 6 bases, with 16 bases separating them. This CDR3 spans 15 amino acids. Looked up from germline, CDR1 is SGHNT and CDR2 is YYREEE (reference sequence). The CDR3 bases are TGTGCCAGCAGCTTGGGGGGCAAAGGACCCGGCGAGCAGTACTTC. Protein: CASSLGGKGPGEQYF.

This rearrangement joins TRBV12-3 or TRBV12-4 to TRBJ2-1, with D hard to call. The CDR3 contains 11 residues. Trimming removed 6 bases at V and 9 bases at J, with 9 bases between. The CDR3 DNA reads TGTGCCAGCAGCCCTTTCGGTGAGCAGTTCTTC. Translating it yields CASSPFGEQFF.

Here the CDR3 DNA reads TGCGCCAGCAGCCAAGCGGACAGGGACGATGAAAAACTGTTTTTT. Translated: CASSQADRDDEKLFF. The chain carries TRBV4-3 and TRBJ1-4; 8 nucleotides agree with TRBD1. Losses at the gene ends were 1 base for V and 6 bases for J; bases not matched to a gene: 4. CDR1 is LGHNA, CDR2 YSLEER, per germline. CDR3 length: 15 residues.

A single count supports this clone. V usage is TRBV27 and J usage is TRBJ1-4; 11 nucleotides agree with TRBD1. This CDR3 region has 17 residues. The V gene end was trimmed by 0 bases and the J gene end by 7 bases; junction bases not matched to a gene: 7. CDR1 is MNHEY and CDR2 is SMNVEV in the germline V gene (reference sequence). The CDR3 spells CASSLSLVGTGGEKLFF. The CDR3 DNA reads as TGTGCCAGCAGTTTATCTTTGGTGGGGACAGGGGGTGAAAAACTGTTTTTT.

V is TRBV6-5 and J is TRBJ1-5; TRBD1 aligns across 9 bases. The CDR3 loop spans 15 amino acids. Germline values: CDR1 MNHEY, CDR2 SVGAGI. J gave up 1 base and V 6 bases, and 4 bases lay outside the gene matches. Here the CDR3 DNA reads TGTGCCAGCAGAACAGGGGGCGGAAGCAATCAGCCCCAGCATTTT. Translation: CASRTGGGSNQPQHF.

This chain uses TRBV14 with TRBJ1-5; D is ambiguous. CDR1 is SGHDN and CDR2 is FVKESK in the germline V gene. Trimming removed 0 bases from V and 5 bases from J, with 8 bases in between. This CDR3 is 14 amino acids long. CDR3 DNA sequence: TGTGCCAGCAGCCAAGAAGGGTCCCATCAGCCCCAGCATTTT. This codes for CASSQEGSHQPQHF.

The chain uses TRBV5-1 and TRBJ2-7; D remains unclear. In germline, CDR1 is SGHRS, CDR2 YFSETQ. The germline V and J ends were trimmed by 0 bases and 2 bases, with 9 bases remaining between them. The CDR3 is 14 amino acids. The CDR3 coding sequence is TGCGCCAGCAGCTTGGCCGCTAGGCCCTACGAGCAGTACTTC. Translated, it gives CASSLAARPYEQYF.

The chain uses TRBV5-6 and TRBJ1-2; 7 bases line up with TRBD1. From germline, CDR1 is SGHDT and CDR2 YYEEEE. J lost 4 bases, V lost 0 bases, and 6 bases had no gene match. This CDR3 region has 15 residues. CDR3 loop: CASSLEAGGFYGYTF. CDR3 bases: TGTGCCAGCAGCTTGGAGGCAGGGGGATTCTATGGCTACACCTTC.

The sample holds a few counts of this clone. The J gene is TRBJ1-5, the V gene TRBV19; the D is unclear. Per germline, CDR1 LNHDA and CDR2 SQIVND (reference sequence). This CDR3 is 11 amino acids long. The germline V and J ends were trimmed by 8 bases and 5 bases, with 7 bases remaining between them. CDR3 region: CASYSHQPQHF. The CDR3 nucleotides are TGTGCCAGTTATAGTCATCAGCCCCAGCATTTT. Together with reference TRBV19 and TRBJ1-5, the CDR3 gives the full variable domain: DGGITQSPKYLFRKEGQNVTLSCEQNLNHDAMYWYRQDPGQGLRLIYYSQIVNDFQKGDIAEGYSVSREKKESFPLTVTSAQKNPTAFYLCASYSHQPQHFGDGTRLSIL.

This clone has at least ten counts. This chain links TRBV5-5 with TRBJ1-2; D gene ambiguous. The germline V gene encodes CDR1 SGHKS and CDR2 YYEKEE (reference sequence). The CDR3 covers 15 residues. Trimming took off 0 bases at V and 0 bases at J, with 9 bases between the two ends. CDR3 residues: CASSLDVNSNYGYTF. In DNA form, the CDR3 reads TGTGCCAGCAGCTTGGATGTAAACTCTAACTATGGCTACACCTTC.

J is TRBJ2-1 and V is TRBV5-4, with D possibly being TRBD2 (6 bases). The CDR3 has 13 residues. Trimming stripped 3 bases from V and 10 bases from J, with 14 bases between. Germline V gene sequence: CDR1 SGHNT, CDR2 YYREEE (reference sequence). CDR3 sequence: CASSSMLAGEQFF. CDR3 coding DNA: TGTGCCAGCAGCTCCATGTTGGCGGGGGAGCAGTTCTTC.

The rearrangement links TRBV12-5 to TRBJ1-2, with D unclear. CDR1 LGHNT and CDR2 FRNRAP come from the germline V gene. The CDR3 loop spans 13 amino acids. V lost 3 bases to trimming and J lost 6 bases, with 11 bases between them. CDR3 protein: CASGLSPRNGYTF. The DNA of the CDR3 is TGTGCTAGTGGTTTATCACCGCGGAATGGCTACACCTTC.

V gene TRBV10-3 combines with J gene TRBJ2-3; either TRBD1 or TRBD2 may fit D (6 bases each). Trimming pared 11 bases from V and 0 bases from J, leaving 15 bases between. The germline gives CDR1 ENHRY, CDR2 SYGVKD. The length of the CDR3 is 14 residues. CDR3 in DNA: TGTGCCGTTAGCGGACAGCTAAGCACAGATACGCAGTATTTT. Translation: CAVSGQLSTDTQYF.